The next 11 T cell receptor beta chains were all read from a single sample in a study of radiation and T cells in renal cell carcinoma. The protocol was immunoSEQ multiplex PCR, while the TCRdb copy is restricted to in-frame clones and leaves out a portion. The table shows roughly 150,000 clones, with roughly 86% occurring only once. Indicated time point: blood 2 weeks post-SBRT. The sample's treatment: 15 Gy SBRT to primary tumor, nephrectomy 4 weeks later. Sample: blood, taken from a patient whose treatment included radiotherapy and nephrectomy. All receptors come from a woman between 50 and 59 years old with renal cell carcinoma.

The rearrangement links TRBV20-1 to TRBJ1-2; D call uncertain. Germline CDR1 reads DFQATT; CDR2 reads SNEGSKA (reference sequence). Trimming stripped 6 bases from V and 9 bases from J, with 14 bases between. This CDR3 is 11 amino acids long. The CDR3 DNA follows: TGCAGTGCCCAACGAGCGTCCCGCTACACCTTC. Translation gives CSAQRASRYTF.

The chain has TRBV9 and TRBJ2-5; either TRBD1 or TRBD2 may supply D (5 bases each). This CDR3 has 15 amino acids. V dropped 1 base and J dropped 2 bases, with 12 bases sitting between them. Germline CDR1 is SGDLS and CDR2 is YYNGEE. The CDR3 DNA reads TGTGCCAGCAGCGTAATGGGGGTTGGGCAAGAGACCCAGTACTTC. This gives the protein CASSVMGVGQETQYF. The variable domain in full, completed from reference TRBV9 and TRBJ2-5, reads DSGVTQTPKHLITATGQRVTLRCSPRSGDLSVYWYQQSLDQGLQFLIQYYNGEERAKGNILERFSAQQFPDLHSELNLSSLELGDSALYFCASSVMGVGQETQYFGPGTRLLVL.

The chain joins TRBV6-1 to TRBJ1-1, with 8 bases matching TRBD1. CDR3 length: 13 residues. V was clipped by 4 bases and J by 5 bases; unmatched bases: 3. The germline gives CDR1 MNHNS, CDR2 SASEGT. For the CDR3, the DNA is TGTGCCAGCAGTGTCACAGGGGGGACTGAAGCTTTCTTT. Amino acid sequence: CASSVTGGTEAFF.

This chain links TRBV6-5 with TRBJ1-5, with D maybe TRBD1 (5 bases). Looked up from germline, CDR1 is MNHEY and CDR2 is SVGAGI. Trimming stripped 7 bases from V and 6 bases from J, with 13 bases between. The CDR3 length is 13 residues. CDR3 sequence (DNA): TGTGCCAGCATCCTCTCTGGGGGTCAGCCCCAGCATTTT. Translated: CASILSGGQPQHF.

This chain connects TRBV5-1 to TRBJ2-7, with 10 bases lining up with TRBD1. CDR1 is SGHRS and CDR2 is YFSETQ in the germline V gene. J lost 3 bases, V lost 4 bases, and 7 bases had no gene match. This CDR3 is built from 15 residues. CDR3 sequence reads: CASSTSTGGIYEQYF. In DNA, the CDR3 is TGCGCCAGCAGCACCTCGACAGGGGGCATCTACGAGCAGTACTTC.

The chain uses TRBV7-2 and TRBJ2-3; D is unresolved. Germline lookup yields CDR1 SGHTA and CDR2 FQGNSA. The CDR3 has 12 residues. V was cut by 5 bases and J by 6 bases, with 9 bases left in between. CDR3 coding DNA: TGTGCCAGCAGCCCCGGACGGGATACGCAGTATTTT. It yields the protein CASSPGRDTQYF.

V gene TRBV10-2 combines with J gene TRBJ2-1; the D gene is possibly TRBD1 (5 bases). Germline values: CDR1 WSHSY, CDR2 SAAADI. This CDR3 comprises 15 residues. The germline V and J ends were trimmed by 1 base and 4 bases, with 11 bases remaining between them. CDR3 bases: TGCGCCAGCAGTGAGTTATTGCAGGGATACAATGAGCAGTTCTTC. It yields the protein CASSELLQGYNEQFF.

V is TRBV6-5 and J is TRBJ2-2; D gene ambiguous. The CDR3 extends over 14 amino acids. The germline CDR1 and CDR2 sequences are MNHEY and SVGAGI. The V end was cut by 8 bases, the J end by 2 bases, with 12 bases between. The CDR3 DNA is TGTGCCAGCGGACGAACAGCTAACACCGGGGAGCTGTTTTTT. This codes for CASGRTANTGELFF.

V gene TRBV7-8 combines with J gene TRBJ1-2; no firm D call. V lost 3 bases to trimming and J lost 3 bases, with 5 bases between them. The CDR3 covers 12 residues. Germline V gene lookup returns CDR1 SGHVS and CDR2 FQNEAQ. The CDR3 DNA follows: TGTGCCAGCAGCTTTTCAGACTATGGCTACACCTTC. Protein sequence: CASSFSDYGYTF.

The J gene is TRBJ1-1, the V gene TRBV7-8; D unresolved. The germline V gene has CDR1 SGHVS and CDR2 FQNEAQ. CDR3 length equals 14 residues. Trimming left V 2 bases short and J 0 bases short, with 7 bases between. The CDR3 loop reads CASSLNSLNTEAFF. DNA of the CDR3: TGTGCCAGCAGCTTAAACAGCCTGAACACTGAAGCTTTCTTT.

V usage is TRBV5-4 and J usage is TRBJ1-2; 9 bases agree with TRBD1. V lost 4 bases and J lost 8; bases outside the gene matches: 9. Germline assignment: CDR1 SGHNT and CDR2 YYREEE (reference sequence). This CDR3 region has 14 residues. CDR3 residues: CASSGLQGAGGYTF. The DNA of the CDR3 is TGTGCCAGCAGCGGACTACAGGGGGCGGGGGGCTACACCTTC.